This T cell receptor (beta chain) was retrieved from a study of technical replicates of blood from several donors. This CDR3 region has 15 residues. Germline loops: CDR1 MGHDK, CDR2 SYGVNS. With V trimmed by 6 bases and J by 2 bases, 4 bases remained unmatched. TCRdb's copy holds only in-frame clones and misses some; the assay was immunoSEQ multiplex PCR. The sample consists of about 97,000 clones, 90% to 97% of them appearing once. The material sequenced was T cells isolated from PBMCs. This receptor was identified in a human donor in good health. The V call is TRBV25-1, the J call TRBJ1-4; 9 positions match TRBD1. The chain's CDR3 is CASRNRGLTNEKLFF. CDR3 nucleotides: TGTGCCAGCAGGAACAGGGGGCTGACTAATGAAAAACTGTTTTTT.